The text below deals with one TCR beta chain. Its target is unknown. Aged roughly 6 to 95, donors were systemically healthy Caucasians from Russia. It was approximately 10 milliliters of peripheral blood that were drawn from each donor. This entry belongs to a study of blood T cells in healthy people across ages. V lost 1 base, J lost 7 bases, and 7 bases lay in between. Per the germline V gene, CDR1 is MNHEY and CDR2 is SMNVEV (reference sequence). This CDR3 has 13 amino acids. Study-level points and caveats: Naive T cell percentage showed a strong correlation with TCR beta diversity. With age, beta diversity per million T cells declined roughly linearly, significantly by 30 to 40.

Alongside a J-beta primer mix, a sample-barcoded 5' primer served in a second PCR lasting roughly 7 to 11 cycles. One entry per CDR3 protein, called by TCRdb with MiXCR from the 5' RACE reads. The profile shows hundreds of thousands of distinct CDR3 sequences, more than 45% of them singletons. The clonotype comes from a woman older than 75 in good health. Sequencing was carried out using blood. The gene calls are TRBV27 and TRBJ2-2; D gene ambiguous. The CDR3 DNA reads TGTGCCAGCAGTTTATTCCAAGGCGGGGAGCTGTTTTTT. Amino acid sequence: CASSLFQGGELFF.